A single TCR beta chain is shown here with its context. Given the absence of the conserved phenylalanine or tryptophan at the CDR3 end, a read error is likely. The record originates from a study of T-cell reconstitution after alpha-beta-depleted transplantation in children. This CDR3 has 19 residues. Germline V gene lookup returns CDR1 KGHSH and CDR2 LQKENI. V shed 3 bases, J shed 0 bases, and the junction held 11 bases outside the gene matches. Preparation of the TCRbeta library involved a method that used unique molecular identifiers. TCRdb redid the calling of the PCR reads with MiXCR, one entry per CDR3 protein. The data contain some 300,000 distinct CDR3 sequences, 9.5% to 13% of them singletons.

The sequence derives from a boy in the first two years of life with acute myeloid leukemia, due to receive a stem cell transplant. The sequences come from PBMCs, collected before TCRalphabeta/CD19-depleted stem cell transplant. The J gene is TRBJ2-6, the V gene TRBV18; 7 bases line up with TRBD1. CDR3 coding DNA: TGTGCCAGCTCACCGGTAGGGGACAGAACCCTCTCTGGGGCCAACGTCCTGACTTCC. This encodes CASSPVGDRTLSGANVLTS.